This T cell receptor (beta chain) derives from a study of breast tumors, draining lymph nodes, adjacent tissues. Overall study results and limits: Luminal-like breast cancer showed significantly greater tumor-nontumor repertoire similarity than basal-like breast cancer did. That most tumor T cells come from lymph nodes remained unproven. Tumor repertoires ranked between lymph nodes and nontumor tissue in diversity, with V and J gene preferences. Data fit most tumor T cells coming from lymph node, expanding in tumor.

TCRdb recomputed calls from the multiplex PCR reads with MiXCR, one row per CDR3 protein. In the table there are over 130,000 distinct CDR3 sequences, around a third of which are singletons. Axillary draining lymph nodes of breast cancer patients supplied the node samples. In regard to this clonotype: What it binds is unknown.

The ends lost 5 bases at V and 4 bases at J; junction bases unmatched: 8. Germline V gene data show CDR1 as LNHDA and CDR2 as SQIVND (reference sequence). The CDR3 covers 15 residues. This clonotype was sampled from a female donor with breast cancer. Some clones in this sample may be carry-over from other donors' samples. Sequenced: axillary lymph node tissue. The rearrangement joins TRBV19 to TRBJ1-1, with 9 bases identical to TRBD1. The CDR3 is CASSGTGGGGTEAFF. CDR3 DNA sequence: TGTGCCAGTAGTGGAACAGGGGGCGGCGGCACTGAAGCTTTCTTT.